These T cell receptor beta chains were read from a single sample in a study of T cell responses to AZD1222 COVID-19 vaccine. Sequencing was performed with immunoSEQ multiplex PCR; in TCRdb, only in-frame clones are kept and a portion is missing. The repertoire holds approximately 150,000 clones, with 90% to 95% as singletons. The material was peripheral blood, obtained on day 0 of AZD1222 vaccination. These receptor sequences come from an adult in good health. The CDR3 runs from the conserved cysteine through the conserved F or W. A D gene is named only where the DNA matches it firmly. The size entry is marked missing in some rows and otherwise reads once, few, many or a size class.

V: TRBV27; D: .; size: .; J: TRBJ1-2; CDR3: CASSHHVGAEPKANYGYTF; DNA: TGTGCCAGCAGTCACCATGTGGGGGCCGAACCAAAAGCTAACTATGGCTACACCTTC
V: TRBV28; D: .; size: .; J: TRBJ1-2; CDR3: CASSSRRRGRVSGYGYTF; DNA: TGTGCCAGCAGTTCCCGAAGGAGGGGGAGAGTATCGGGGTATGGCTACACCTTC
V: TRBV30; D: .; size: .; J: TRBJ1-1; CDR3: CAWSPSRNTEAFF; DNA: TGTGCCTGGAGTCCCAGCAGGAACACTGAAGCTTTCTTT
V: TRBV9; D: .; size: .; J: TRBJ1-2; CDR3: CASSLRTASYGYTF; DNA: TGTGCCAGCAGCCTCCGGACGGCCTCCTATGGCTACACCTTC
V: TRBV6-5; D: TRBD1; size: .; J: TRBJ1-5; CDR3: CASSPDREDQPQHF; DNA: TGTGCCAGCAGCCCCGACAGGGAGGATCAGCCCCAGCATTTT
V: TRBV27; D: .; size: .; J: TRBJ2-2; CDR3: CASTWDRSHTGELFF; DNA: TGTGCCAGCACCTGGGATAGGTCCCACACCGGGGAGCTGTTTTTT
V: TRBV7-2; D: .; size: .; J: TRBJ1-6; CDR3: CASSFRQVNSPLHF; DNA: TGTGCCAGCAGCTTTAGACAGGTTAATTCACCCCTCCACTTT
V: TRBV2; D: .; size: .; J: TRBJ2-4; CDR3: CASSGWGRGAIGIAKNIQYF; DNA: TGTGCCAGCAGCGGATGGGGACGGGGGGCGATCGGTATAGCCAAAAACATTCAGTACTTC
V: TRBV27; D: TRBD2; size: .; J: TRBJ2-5; CDR3: CASSSRLAGEGAQYF; DNA: TGTGCCAGCAGTTCCCGACTAGCGGGGGAGGGGGCCCAGTACTTC
V: TRBV19; D: TRBD1; size: .; J: TRBJ1-2; CDR3: CASSPSPPGTGAHGYGYTF; DNA: TGTGCCAGTAGTCCCTCCCCCCCCGGGACAGGAGCTCACGGCTATGGCTACACCTTC
V: TRBV5-8; D: TRBD1; size: .; J: TRBJ1-2; CDR3: CASRPRDRGRGYTF; DNA: TGTGCCAGCAGGCCCCGGGACAGGGGGCGCGGCTACACCTTC
V: TRBV4-3; D: .; size: .; J: TRBJ1-5; CDR3: CASSQDRGANQPQHF; DNA: TGCGCCAGCAGCCAAGATCGGGGGGCCAATCAGCCCCAGCATTTT
V: TRBV4-3; D: .; size: once; J: TRBJ1-2; CDR3: CASSLGRAGIYGYTF; DNA: TGCGCCAGCAGCCTCGGCAGGGCAGGGATTTATGGCTACACCTTC
V: TRBV3-1/TRBV3-2; D: TRBD1; size: .; J: TRBJ2-7; CDR3: CAGHRGNYEQYF; DNA: TGTGCCGGACACAGGGGAAACTACGAGCAGTACTTC
V: TRBV7-8; D: .; size: .; J: TRBJ1-3; CDR3: CASSFNRVSSRKGTGNTIYF; DNA: TGTGCCAGCAGCTTTAACCGAGTCAGTTCGAGGAAGGGGACCGGAAACACCATATATTTT
V: TRBV11-3; D: TRBD1; size: .; J: TRBJ2-7; CDR3: CASSSGGTGTYEQYF; DNA: TGTGCCAGCAGCTCAGGGGGGACAGGGACCTACGAGCAGTACTTC
V: TRBV7-2; D: .; size: .; J: TRBJ2-1; CDR3: CASSLLGFNEQFF; DNA: TGTGCCAGCAGTTTGTTAGGTTTCAATGAGCAGTTCTTC
V: TRBV9; D: .; size: few; J: TRBJ2-7; CDR3: CASSVSTGGSYEQYF; DNA: TGTGCCAGCAGCGTCTCGACAGGCGGGAGCTACGAGCAGTACTTC
V: TRBV9; D: .; size: .; J: TRBJ2-7; CDR3: CASSVSAKIDGADSYEQYF; DNA: TGTGCCAGCAGCGTATCGGCCAAGATAGACGGAGCAGACTCCTACGAGCAGTACTTC
V: TRBV12-3/TRBV12-4; D: .; size: .; J: TRBJ1-5; CDR3: CASSWSNQPQHF; DNA: TGTGCCAGCAGTTGGTCGAATCAGCCCCAGCATTTT
V: TRBV11-3; D: TRBD2; size: .; J: TRBJ2-3; CDR3: CASSLTSGSTDTQYF; DNA: TGTGCCAGCAGCCTCACTAGCGGCAGCACAGATACGCAGTATTTT
V: TRBV25-1; D: .; size: .; J: TRBJ2-7; CDR3: CASSEGREQYF; DNA: TGTGCCAGCAGTGAGGGGAGAGAGCAGTACTTC